This T cell receptor beta chain comes out of a study of cytomegalovirus exposure and HLA in healthy donors. General study points: Cytomegalovirus-associated status was assigned to about 180 TCR beta chains. In vitro experiments confirmed that three CMV-associated chains were specific for CMV antigens. Within the approximately 130 validation repertoires, first-cohort TCR clusters tended to co-occur, according to a later analysis.

The table came from immunoSEQ multiplex PCR; TCRdb's copy has only in-frame clones and leaves some out. The sample holds fewer than 140,000 clones; about 85% are singletons and the top ten take around 1.7%. Germline V lookup: CDR1 SNHLY, CDR2 FYNNEI. Trimming pared 8 bases from V and 4 bases from J, leaving 6 bases between. CDR3 length equals 11 residues. The donors were part of the approximately 120-subject validation cohort, which stood apart from the roughly 700-subject first cohort. A note on this clone: The antigen is not known.

This TCR was sampled from a young woman in good health and CMV-seropositive. Sequencing used PBMCs. The chain links TRBV2 to TRBJ2-1, with D possibly matching TRBD2 (6 bases). This CDR3 reads CASGGYNEQFF. CDR3 nucleotides: TGTGCCAGCGGAGGGTACAATGAGCAGTTCTTC.